These 26 T cell receptor beta chains were all obtained from the same sample, sequenced in a study of radiation and T cells in renal cell carcinoma. Indicated time point: baseline pretreatment blood. As for treatment: 15 Gy SBRT to primary tumor, nephrectomy 4 weeks later. Produced via immunoSEQ multiplex PCR; TCRdb's table is partial and in-frame only. The table records about 140,000 clones, over 65% of them present only once. The source material was blood, sampled from a patient whose treatment included radiotherapy and nephrectomy. The receptor source for this set is a woman between 45 and 65 years old with renal cell carcinoma.

The CDR3 bases are TGTGCCAGCAGTTTAGAGGCAGGGTGGGTTTCACCCCTCCACTTT. Translated, it gives CASSLEAGWVSPLHF. The rearrangement uses TRBV27 and TRBJ1-6; weak D call: TRBD1 (5 bases). Deletions cut 2 bases from V and 9 bases from J, with 14 bases between. The germline V gene encodes CDR1 MNHEY and CDR2 SMNVEV (reference sequence). This CDR3 has 15 amino acids.

This clone appeared a single time. The chain joins TRBV29-1 to TRBJ1-2; D possibly corresponds to TRBD1 (6 bases). The CDR3 sequence is 10 residues long. V lost 5 bases to trimming and J lost 7 bases, with 8 bases between them. Per the germline V gene, CDR1 is SQVTM and CDR2 is ANQGSEA. This chain's CDR3 is CSVTGTGYTF. CDR3 bases: TGCAGCGTTACAGGGACTGGCTACACCTTC. The full variable domain, rest sourced from reference TRBV29-1 and TRBJ1-2, is SAVISQKPSRDICQRGTSLTIQCQVDSQVTMMFWYRQQPGQSLTLIATANQGSEATYESGFVIDKFPISRPNLTFSTLTVSNMSPEDSSIYLCSVTGTGYTFGSGTRLTVV.

The V gene is TRBV27, the J gene TRBJ2-1; 8 nucleotides align to TRBD2. This CDR3 contains 16 residues. CDR1 is MNHEY, CDR2 SMNVEV, per germline (reference sequence). The V gene end was trimmed by 5 bases and the J gene end by 4 bases; junction bases not matched to a gene: 10. In DNA form, the CDR3 reads TGTGCCAGCAGTGCCCTGGACGGGACTAGATACAATGAGCAGTTCTTC. Translating gives CASSALDGTRYNEQFF.

The chain joins TRBV7-9 to TRBJ1-4, with TRBD1 as a possible D gene (6 bases). The CDR3 is 18 residues long. The V gene lost 5 bases and the J gene lost 9 bases, with 28 bases spanning the gap. CDR1 SEHNR and CDR2 FQNEAQ come from the germline V gene (reference sequence). DNA of the CDR3: TGTGCCAGCAGCCAACCCCCGATAGGAGTCAAGGGGGATAAAAAACTGTTTTTT. Its translation is CASSQPPIGVKGDKKLFF.

V is TRBV4-3 and J is TRBJ2-7; D uncertain. CDR1 LGHNA and CDR2 YSLEER come from the germline V gene. The CDR3 sequence is 15 residues long. Trimming left V 0 bases short and J 0 bases short, with 9 bases between. The CDR3 DNA is TGCGCCAGCAGCCAAGATACCGCTCGCTCCTACGAGCAGTACTTC. This translates into CASSQDTARSYEQYF.

In this sample, this clone turned up a few times. This chain connects TRBV30 to TRBJ1-6; 7 positions agree with TRBD1. The germline V gene encodes CDR1 GTSNPN and CDR2 SVGIG (reference sequence). The length of the CDR3 is 15 residues. V shed 0 bases, J shed 9 bases, and the junction held 8 bases outside the gene matches. For the CDR3, the DNA is TGTGCCTGGAGTGTACCGTACAGGGGAAGTTCACCCCTCCACTTT. Protein: CAWSVPYRGSSPLHF.

Comment on this clone: Other nucleotide sequences in the sample specify the same CDR3. The rearrangement uses TRBV7-2 and TRBJ1-4; D gene unclear. The CDR3 is made up of 14 amino acids. The germline CDR1 and CDR2 sequences are SGHTA and FQGNSA. V was clipped by 6 bases and J by 8 bases, with 16 bases between them. This CDR3 reads CASSLGGGREKLFF. CDR3 nucleotides: TGTGCCAGCAGTCTAGGTGGAGGGAGGGAAAAACTGTTTTTT.

J is TRBJ2-1 and V is TRBV25-1; 10 nucleotides match TRBD2. Germline V lookup: CDR1 MGHDK, CDR2 SYGVNS. The V and J ends lost 2 bases and 4 bases, in that order; junction bases with no gene match: 2. CDR3 size: 15 residues. CDR3 sequence reads: CASSEGTSDYNEQFF. The CDR3, as DNA: TGTGCCAGCAGTGAAGGGACTAGCGATTACAATGAGCAGTTCTTC.

The CDR3 here is CASLGGLDTQYF. The CDR3 coding sequence is TGTGCCAGCCTCGGGGGGCTGGATACGCAGTATTTT. This sequence joins TRBV2 and TRBJ2-3; possibly TRBD2 for D (7 bases). With 8 bases removed from V and 6 bases from J, the gap between germline ends came to 12 bases. The CDR3 is 12 amino acids. The germline V gene has CDR1 SNHLY and CDR2 FYNNEI.

The V gene is TRBV4-1, the J gene TRBJ2-7, with unresolved D. Per germline, CDR1 MGHRA and CDR2 YSYEKL. The CDR3 runs 14 residues. V was trimmed by 3 bases and J by 2 bases, leaving 11 bases between them. The CDR3, as DNA: TGCGCCAGCAGCCAGGGTCTAGGTACCTACGAGCAGTACTTC. This translates into CASSQGLGTYEQYF.

J is TRBJ2-5 and V is TRBV19; 10 bases match TRBD2. Trimming removed 3 bases from V and 5 bases from J; junction bases left unmatched: 12. This CDR3 is 17 amino acids long. CDR1 is LNHDA, CDR2 SQIVND, per germline (reference sequence). The CDR3 here is CASSMTAGTSAMETQYF. CDR3 DNA: TGTGCCAGTAGTATGACCGCCGGGACTAGCGCTATGGAGACCCAGTACTTC.

This chain links TRBV19 with TRBJ1-5; TRBD1 matches 9 bases. Per germline, CDR1 LNHDA and CDR2 SQIVND (reference sequence). V lost 8 bases to trimming and J lost 0 bases; unmatched junction nucleotides: 8. The CDR3 is 16 residues long. The CDR3: CASQRGTGNSNQPQHF. The CDR3 nucleotides are TGTGCCAGTCAACGTGGGACAGGGAATAGCAATCAGCCCCAGCATTTT.

The V call is TRBV4-3, the J call TRBJ2-6; D gene uncertain. V lost 5 bases and J lost 3, with 11 bases in between. The germline V gene encodes CDR1 LGHNA and CDR2 YSLEER. The CDR3 has 15 amino acids. CDR3 sequence (DNA): TGCGCCAGCAGCTACACAGCCCTTGGGGCCAACGTCCTGACTTTC. Protein sequence: CASSYTALGANVLTF.

V and J are TRBV10-3 and TRBJ1-2; a possible D gene is TRBD1 (6 bases). Trimming left V 3 bases short and J 4 bases short, with 15 bases between. Germline lookup yields CDR1 ENHRY and CDR2 SYGVKD. CDR3 length: 15 residues. In DNA, the CDR3 is TGTGCCATCAGTGATCGGTCAGGGGCTTCCTATGGCTACACCTTC. Translating it yields CAISDRSGASYGYTF.

This clone was seen a handful of times. The rearrangement uses TRBV5-1 and TRBJ2-7; the match to TRBD1 covers 8 bases. The V gene end was trimmed by 0 bases and the J gene end by 7 bases; junction bases not matched to a gene: 9. Germline-derived CDR1 and CDR2 are SGHRS and YFSETQ. The CDR3 is made up of 15 amino acids. CDR3 in amino acids: CASSLGQGMPGEQYF. CDR3 coding DNA: TGCGCCAGCAGCTTGGGACAGGGGATGCCCGGTGAGCAGTACTTC.

The V and J genes are TRBV19 and TRBJ2-1; possibly TRBD1 or TRBD2 for D (5 bases each). Germline CDR1 reads LNHDA; CDR2 reads SQIVND (reference sequence). The CDR3 is made up of 14 amino acids. V was cut by 3 bases and J by 2 bases, with 8 bases left in between. The CDR3 region is CASSMWGTYNEQFF. The CDR3 DNA sequence: TGTGCCAGTAGTATGTGGGGGACCTACAATGAGCAGTTCTTC.

The chain combines TRBV10-1 with TRBJ2-7, with D perhaps being TRBD1 or TRBD2 (5 bases each). Germline CDR1 is WNHNN and CDR2 is SYGVQD (reference sequence). Trimming removed 3 bases from V and 4 bases from J, with 16 bases in between. The length of the CDR3 is 15 residues. Written as DNA, the CDR3 is TGCGCCAGCAGTGAAGGGGAGACTGCTACGTACGAGCAGTACTTC. It translates to CASSEGETATYEQYF.

The chain carries TRBV7-9 and TRBJ1-2; 10 bases align to TRBD1. Per the germline V gene, CDR1 is SEHNR and CDR2 is FQNEAQ (reference sequence). The CDR3 spans 14 residues. The J segment lost 7 bases and the V segment lost 2 bases, leaving 4 bases of the junction unmatched. CDR3 protein: CASSLLGTGVGYTF. As DNA, the CDR3 is TGTGCCAGCAGCTTATTGGGGACAGGGGTTGGCTACACCTTC.

The rearrangement joins TRBV25-1 to TRBJ1-2; D remains unclear. CDR1 and CDR2 from the germline V gene are MGHDK and SYGVNS. This CDR3 comprises 16 residues. V lost 4 bases, J lost 3 bases, and 18 bases lay in between. For the CDR3, the DNA is TGTGCCAGCAGTGGTAGGTTAGGCCCTCAGGACTATGGCTACACCTTC. Translated, it gives CASSGRLGPQDYGYTF.

The chain links TRBV6-6 to TRBJ1-1, with D unresolved. Deletions cut 7 bases from V and 6 bases from J, with 15 bases between. Germline V gene lookup returns CDR1 MNHNY and CDR2 SVGAGI (reference sequence). The CDR3 sequence is 13 residues long. The CDR3 here is CASKGGPRAEAFF. DNA for the CDR3: TGTGCCAGCAAGGGAGGTCCCCGGGCTGAAGCTTTCTTT.

CDR3 DNA sequence: TGTGCCAGCAGCTTGCGAATAGGCGGTTCCTACGAGCAGTACTTC. It specifies CASSLRIGGSYEQYF. The J gene is TRBJ2-7, the V gene TRBV5-6; D is undetermined. Trimming pared 1 base from V and 1 base from J, leaving 12 bases between. Germline-derived CDR1 and CDR2 are SGHDT and YYEEEE. The CDR3 is 15 residues long.

The rearrangement joins TRBV9 to TRBJ2-7, with D possibly being TRBD1 (6 bases). Between the trimmed V and J ends, which lost 0 bases and 2 bases, there was a span of 9 bases. The CDR3 covers 14 residues. Germline CDR1 and CDR2: SGDLS and YYNGEE. This chain's CDR3 is CASSVATGTYEQYF. The CDR3 DNA follows: TGTGCCAGCAGCGTAGCTACAGGGACCTACGAGCAGTACTTC.

The rearrangement joins TRBV10-2 to TRBJ2-1, with D uncertain. CDR3 size: 14 residues. Germline values: CDR1 WSHSY, CDR2 SAAADI. Deletions cut 2 bases from V and 5 bases from J, with 10 bases between. CDR3 residues: CASSERAVNNEQFF. CDR3 sequence (DNA): TGCGCCAGCAGTGAGAGGGCAGTAAACAATGAGCAGTTCTTC.

The chain couples TRBV7-2 to TRBJ2-2; D is possibly TRBD1 or TRBD2 (5 bases each). Germline V gives CDR1 SGHTA, CDR2 FQGNSA. The V end lost 0 bases, the J end lost 4 bases, and 9 bases lay between the germline ends. CDR3 length equals 15 residues. The CDR3 is CASSLAGVGTGELFF. CDR3 coding DNA: TGTGCCAGCAGCTTAGCGGGGGTGGGCACCGGGGAGCTGTTTTTT.

V usage is TRBV6-1 and J usage is TRBJ2-3; D not certain. V was trimmed by 7 bases and J by 3 bases, leaving 5 bases between them. The CDR3 runs 11 residues. Germline V gene data show CDR1 as MNHNS and CDR2 as SASEGT. The CDR3 sequence is CASTQTDTQYF. The CDR3 DNA is TGTGCCAGCACCCAAACAGATACGCAGTATTTT.

V is TRBV11-3 and J is TRBJ2-1, with D tentatively TRBD1 or TRBD2 (5 bases each). The CDR3 contains 15 residues. V was shortened by 5 bases and J by 7 bases, with 18 bases between the two germline ends. Germline V CDR1 and CDR2: SGHNT, YENEEA. CDR3: CASSPGTDPGNEQFF. Here the CDR3 DNA reads TGTGCCAGCAGCCCCGGGACGGACCCGGGGAATGAGCAGTTCTTC.